The sequence of this TCR beta chain was determined in a study of T cells after posttransplantation cyclophosphamide. This clone was counted ten times or more. V was pared by 0 bases and J by 4 bases, with 11 bases between. The CDR3 has 15 amino acids. Germline CDR1 SGHDT, CDR2 YYEEEE. Assay: immunoSEQ multiplex PCR; the TCRdb copy retains only in-frame clones and omits some. Altogether under 45,000 clones were found in the sample, and no singletons occur. This chain uses TRBV5-6 with TRBJ1-3; D gene unclear. The sequencing input was PBMCs. The sequence was collected from a young man in good health and a related stem cell transplant donor. The CDR3 protein is CASSLAAAGGNTIYF. The CDR3 coding sequence is TGTGCCAGCAGCTTGGCCGCGGCGGGCGGAAACACCATATATTTT.